The 26 T cell receptor beta chains reported below all come from one sample, sequenced in a study of T cell responses to AZD1222 COVID-19 vaccine. The repertoire was sequenced with immunoSEQ multiplex PCR; TCRdb's copy has only in-frame clones and lacks some. The top ten clones hold under 10% of a sample with 100,000 to 120,000 clones, around 92% of them seen once. This material consisted of peripheral blood, taken on day 0 of AZD1222 vaccination. These TCRs come from an adult in good health.

The chain recombines TRBV6-5 with TRBJ1-4; unclear D gene. Germline loops: CDR1 MNHEY, CDR2 SVGAGI. CDR3 length: 13 amino acids. V was cut by 6 bases and J by 1 base, with 6 bases left in between. The chain's CDR3 is CASRRGTNEKLFF. The CDR3, as DNA: TGTGCCAGCAGGCGGGGAACTAATGAAAAACTGTTTTTT.

This clone was picked up one time. The V call is TRBV5-1, the J call TRBJ2-7, with 9 nucleotides matching TRBD1. This CDR3 has 14 amino acids. The junction had 8 bases not matched to a gene; V was cut back by 3 bases and J by 7 bases. The germline V gene encodes CDR1 SGHRS and CDR2 YFSETQ. CDR3: CASSSGTGFGEQYF. As DNA, the CDR3 is TGCGCCAGCAGCTCCGGGACAGGGTTTGGGGAGCAGTACTTC.

The chain is built from TRBV6-5 and TRBJ1-2; TRBD1 matches at 8 bases. The CDR3 runs to 15 residues. The ends lost 6 bases at V and 2 bases at J; junction bases unmatched: 8. Germline V gene sequence: CDR1 MNHEY, CDR2 SVGAGI. The DNA of the CDR3 is TGTGCCAGCAGCCCCGGGACAGGCACAAACTATGGCTACACCTTC. It is translated as CASSPGTGTNYGYTF.

The chain recombines TRBV5-8 with TRBJ2-2; D gene ambiguous. V was clipped by 1 base and J by 1 base, with 8 bases between them. The length of the CDR3 is 15 residues. CDR1 is SGHTS, CDR2 YDEGEE, per germline. The CDR3 DNA reads as TGTGCCAGCAGCTTGCGATTGATGAACACCGGGGAGCTGTTTTTT. Its protein product is CASSLRLMNTGELFF.

CDR3 nucleotides: TGTGCCAGCCCTCCTTGGTGGACAGGGCGGTCTAATGAAAAACTGTTTTTT. Amino acids: CASPPWWTGRSNEKLFF. The chain carries TRBV6-4 and TRBJ1-4, with 8 bases lining up with TRBD1. Germline loops: CDR1 MRHNA, CDR2 SNTAGT. V lost 8 bases and J lost 3; bases outside the gene matches: 14. The CDR3 contains 17 residues.

The chain recombines TRBV4-1 with TRBJ1-2, with 10 bases fitting TRBD1. Germline assignment: CDR1 MGHRA and CDR2 YSYEKL. This CDR3 contains 14 residues. V lost 6 bases and J lost 3; bases outside the gene matches: 4. The CDR3 bases are TGCGCCAGCAGGAGGGGGACAGGGGACTATGGCTACACCTTC. Protein: CASRRGTGDYGYTF.

The chain links TRBV4-1 to TRBJ1-5; D might be TRBD1 (5 bases). The CDR3 has 13 residues. Germline lookup yields CDR1 MGHRA and CDR2 YSYEKL. V was cut by 8 bases and J by 6 bases, with 14 bases left in between. The CDR3, as DNA: TGCGCCAGCGCCTGGGGCGGGAGTCAGCCCCAGCATTTT. This codes for CASAWGGSQPQHF.

V is TRBV7-6 and J is TRBJ1-1; D remains unclear. V shed 3 bases and J shed 7 bases, with 9 bases lying between them. Germline CDR1 is SGHVS and CDR2 is FNYEAQ. The CDR3 totals 12 residues. The CDR3 spells CASSFSGVEAFF. The CDR3 nucleotides are TGTGCCAGCAGCTTCTCGGGCGTTGAAGCTTTCTTT.

The J gene is TRBJ1-2, the V gene TRBV19; D not resolved. Trimming pared 5 bases from V and 7 bases from J, leaving 20 bases between. Germline-derived CDR1 and CDR2 are LNHDA and SQIVND (reference sequence). The CDR3 runs to 15 residues. CDR3 bases: TGTGCCAGTAGTGATGCAGTGGTACGGCTGACTGGCTACACCTTC. Its protein product is CASSDAVVRLTGYTF.

This clone was observed once. This chain joins TRBV5-1 and TRBJ2-1, with D possibly called TRBD1 or TRBD2 (6 bases each). V was clipped by 7 bases and J by 6 bases, with 17 bases between them. This CDR3 contains 14 residues. CDR1 SGHRS and CDR2 YFSETQ come from the germline V gene. CDR3 amino acids: CASCRREGGNEQFF. The CDR3 DNA reads as TGCGCCAGCTGCAGGAGGGAAGGGGGCAATGAGCAGTTCTTC.

This clone was picked up one time. The chain has TRBV9 and TRBJ2-1, with 8 bases that match TRBD2. This CDR3 has 16 amino acids. Germline-derived CDR1 and CDR2 are SGDLS and YYNGEE. The V segment lost 2 bases and the J segment 3 bases; nucleotides outside the gene matches: 7. The CDR3 spells CASSVAGGGFYNEQFF. CDR3 nucleotides: TGTGCCAGCAGCGTGGCCGGGGGGGGCTTCTACAATGAGCAGTTCTTC.

This sequence joins TRBV7-3 and TRBJ2-3; 11 bases align to TRBD2. Germline values: CDR1 SGHTA, CDR2 FQGTGA. This CDR3 has 13 residues. With 4 bases clipped from V and 8 bases from J, the junction kept 2 bases outside the gene matches. The CDR3 nucleotides read TGTGCCAGCAGCTCCGGACTAGCGGGTACGCAGTATTTT. Its translation is CASSSGLAGTQYF.

The chain has TRBV5-1 and TRBJ2-1, with 8 bases aligning to TRBD2. Germline V gene lookup returns CDR1 SGHRS and CDR2 YFSETQ. V gave up 4 bases and J gave up 6 bases; unmatched junction bases: 9. This CDR3 is built from 15 residues. As DNA, the CDR3 is TGCGCCAGCAGCCCCGGGCTAGCGGGTAGCAATGAGCAGTTCTTC. It yields the protein CASSPGLAGSNEQFF.

The V and J genes are TRBV5-4 and TRBJ2-5; 12 nucleotides align to TRBD2. V shed 4 bases and J 2 bases; nucleotides not matched to a gene: 9. There are 17 residues in the CDR3. Germline V lookup: CDR1 SGHNT, CDR2 YYREEE (reference sequence). Written as DNA, the CDR3 is TGTGCCAGCAGCCCATTACTAGCGGGGGGCGATCAAGAGACCCAGTACTTC. This translates into CASSPLLAGGDQETQYF.

The gene calls are TRBV4-1 and TRBJ2-5; D may be TRBD1 (6 bases). Between the trimmed V and J ends, which lost 4 bases and 4 bases, there was a span of 13 bases. Germline V gene sequence: CDR1 MGHRA, CDR2 YSYEKL. The CDR3 consists of 14 residues. The CDR3 nucleotides are TGCGCCAGCAGCCCTGGGGCAGGGGCAGAGACCCAGTACTTC. Amino acid sequence: CASSPGAGAETQYF.

This clone is a singleton in its sample. V is TRBV11-2 and J is TRBJ2-2; D remains unclear. Per germline, CDR1 SGHAT and CDR2 FQNNGV. The ends were cut back, 5 bases at V and 7 bases at J, with 14 bases in the middle. This CDR3 spans 14 amino acids. The CDR3 here is CASSPDPINGELFF. DNA for the CDR3: TGTGCCAGCAGCCCTGACCCCATAAACGGGGAGCTGTTTTTT.

On this clone itself: One end of the junction fails to match germline, which may point to a read error. The genes are TRBV11-1 and TRBJ2-3, with TRBD2 matching over 7 bases. Per the germline V gene, CDR1 is SGHAT and CDR2 is FQDESV (reference sequence). This CDR3 contains 12 residues. In DNA form, the CDR3 reads TGTGCCAGCAGCTACTCTAGCGGACCTCCCAGTTTT. Translated, it gives CASSYSSGPPSF.

The rearrangement uses TRBV5-6 and TRBJ2-3, with D unresolved. Germline-derived CDR1 and CDR2 are SGHDT and YYEEEE. Trimming pared 4 bases from V and 4 bases from J, leaving 13 bases between. The CDR3 spans 14 residues. The CDR3 sequence: CASSDVGRADTQYF. The CDR3 nucleotides are TGTGCCAGCAGCGACGTAGGAAGGGCAGATACGCAGTATTTT.

The chain joins TRBV27 to TRBJ2-7, with TRBD1 as a possible D gene (6 bases). Trimming stripped 4 bases from V and 3 bases from J, with 10 bases between. CDR3 length: 13 residues. CDR1 and CDR2 from the germline V gene are MNHEY and SMNVEV (reference sequence). CDR3 loop: CASSWEQGYEQYF. DNA of the CDR3: TGTGCCAGCAGTTGGGAACAGGGCTACGAGCAGTACTTC.

This chain links TRBV5-1 with TRBJ2-1; D is perhaps TRBD1 (5 bases). Germline V lookup: CDR1 SGHRS, CDR2 YFSETQ. V shed 4 bases and J shed 0 bases, with 17 bases lying between them. CDR3 length: 17 amino acids. CDR3 coding DNA: TGCGCCAGCAGCCCCGGACACTTCACGGGCTCCTACAATGAGCAGTTCTTC. It is translated as CASSPGHFTGSYNEQFF.

The chain combines TRBV19 with TRBJ1-3; 7 bases are shared with TRBD1. The CDR3 covers 14 residues. After removal of 9 bases from V and 2 bases from J, the junction contained 7 bases not matched to a gene. CDR1 and CDR2 from the germline V gene are LNHDA and SQIVND (reference sequence). CDR3 DNA sequence: TGTGCCAGCGCCCCTACAGGGGCTGGAAACACCATATATTTT. Encoded protein: CASAPTGAGNTIYF.

The chain recombines TRBV27 with TRBJ1-4; 8 bases agree with TRBD1. Trimming cost V 6 bases and J 7 bases; bases outside gene matches: 7. From germline, CDR1 is MNHEY and CDR2 SMNVEV (reference sequence). This CDR3 spans 14 amino acids. CDR3 region: CASSPDRVVEKLFF. In DNA form, the CDR3 reads TGTGCCAGCAGCCCGGACAGGGTAGTTGAAAAACTGTTTTTT. Combining the CDR3 with reference TRBV27 and TRBJ1-4 gives the whole variable domain EAQVTQNPRYLITVTGKKLTVTCSQNMNHEYMSWYRQDPGLGLRQIYYSMNVEVTDKGDVPEGYKVSRKEKRNFPLILESPSPNQTSLYFCASSPDRVVEKLFFGSGTQLSVL.

The chain is built from TRBV15 and TRBJ1-6; unclear D gene. Germline V gene data show CDR1 as LNHNV and CDR2 as YYDKDF (reference sequence). Trimming stripped 2 bases from V and 6 bases from J, with 2 bases between. This CDR3 region has 12 residues. Here the CDR3 reads CATSRSNSPLHF. CDR3 DNA: TGTGCCACCAGCAGATCTAATTCACCCCTCCACTTT.

V is TRBV14 and J is TRBJ1-2, with D perhaps matching TRBD1 (6 bases). Between the trimmed V and J ends, which lost 3 bases and 7 bases, there was a span of 9 bases. Germline CDR1 SGHDN, CDR2 FVKESK. The CDR3 totals 12 residues. The CDR3 DNA reads as TGTGCCAGCAGCCACGGACAGATTGGCTACACCTTC. Protein: CASSHGQIGYTF. The whole variable domain, filled in from reference TRBV14 and TRBJ1-2, reads EAGVTQFPSHSVIEKGQTVTLRCDPISGHDNLYWYRRVMGKEIKFLLHFVKESKQDESGMPNNRFLAERTGGTYSTLKVQPAELEDSGVYFCASSHGQIGYTFGSGTRLTVV.

This chain uses TRBV5-8 with TRBJ2-7; unclear D gene. V was shortened by 0 bases and J by 0 bases, with 10 bases between the two germline ends. Germline V gives CDR1 SGHTS, CDR2 YDEGEE. This CDR3 is 15 amino acids long. CDR3 nucleotide sequence: TGTGCCAGCAGCTTGGCCTCAGCATTCTCCTACGAGCAGTACTTC. Its protein product is CASSLASAFSYEQYF.

This clone appeared once. The rearrangement uses TRBV30 and TRBJ2-3, with 9 bases identical to TRBD2. Trimming at V came to 4 bases and at J to 6 bases, leaving 8 bases not matched to a gene. CDR1 and CDR2 (germline): GTSNPN, SVGIG (reference sequence). The CDR3 is 14 amino acids. The CDR3 sequence: CAWKQAGGRDTQYF. DNA for the CDR3: TGTGCCTGGAAACAAGCGGGGGGCCGGGATACGCAGTATTTT.